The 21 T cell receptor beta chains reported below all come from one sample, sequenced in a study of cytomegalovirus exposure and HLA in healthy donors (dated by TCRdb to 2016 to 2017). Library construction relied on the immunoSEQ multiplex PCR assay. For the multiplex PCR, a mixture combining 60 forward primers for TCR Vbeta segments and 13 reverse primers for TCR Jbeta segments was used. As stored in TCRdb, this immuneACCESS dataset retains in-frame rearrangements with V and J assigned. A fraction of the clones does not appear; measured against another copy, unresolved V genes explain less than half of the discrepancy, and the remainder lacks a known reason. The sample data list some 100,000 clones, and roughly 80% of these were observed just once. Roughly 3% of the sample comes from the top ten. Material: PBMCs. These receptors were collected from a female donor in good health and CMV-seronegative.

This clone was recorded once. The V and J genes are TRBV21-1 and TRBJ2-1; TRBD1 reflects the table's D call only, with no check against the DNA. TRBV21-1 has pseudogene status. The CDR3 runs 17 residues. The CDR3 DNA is TGTGCCAGCAGCAGAGGACAGGGGGACTCCGCGTACAATGAGCAGTTCTTC. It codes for CASSRGQGDSAYNEQFF.

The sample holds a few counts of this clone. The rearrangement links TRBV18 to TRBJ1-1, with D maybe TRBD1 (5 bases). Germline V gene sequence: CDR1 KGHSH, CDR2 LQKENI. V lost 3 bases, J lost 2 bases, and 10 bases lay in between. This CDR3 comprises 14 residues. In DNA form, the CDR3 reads TGTGCCAGCTCACCGGCGACAGCTAACACTGAAGCTTTCTTT. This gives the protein CASSPATANTEAFF.

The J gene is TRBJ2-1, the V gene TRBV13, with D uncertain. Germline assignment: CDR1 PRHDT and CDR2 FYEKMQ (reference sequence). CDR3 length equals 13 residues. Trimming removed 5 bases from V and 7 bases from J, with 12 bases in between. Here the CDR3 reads CASSLGSTNEQFF. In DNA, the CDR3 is TGTGCCAGCAGCCTCGGGTCCACAAATGAGCAGTTCTTC.

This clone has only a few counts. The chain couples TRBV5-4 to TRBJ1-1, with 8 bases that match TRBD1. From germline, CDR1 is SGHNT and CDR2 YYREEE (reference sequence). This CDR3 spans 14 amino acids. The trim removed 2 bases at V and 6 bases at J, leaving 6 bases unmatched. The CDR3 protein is CASSFGQGPAEAFF. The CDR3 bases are TGTGCCAGCAGCTTCGGACAGGGACCCGCTGAAGCTTTCTTT.

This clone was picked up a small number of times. The CDR3 loop reads CASSLVPGITEAFF. Written as DNA, the CDR3 is TGTGCCAGCAGCTTAGTCCCAGGGATCACTGAAGCTTTCTTT. This chain connects TRBV11-2 to TRBJ1-1; a possible D gene is TRBD1 (5 bases). Between the trimmed V and J ends, which lost 1 base and 4 bases, there was a span of 10 bases. This CDR3 has 14 residues. CDR1 is SGHAT and CDR2 is FQNNGV in the germline V gene.

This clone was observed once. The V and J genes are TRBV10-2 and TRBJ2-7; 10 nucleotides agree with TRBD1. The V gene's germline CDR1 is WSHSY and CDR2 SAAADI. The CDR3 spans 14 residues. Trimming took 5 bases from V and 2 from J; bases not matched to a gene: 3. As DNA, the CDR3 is TGCGCCAGCAGTTCCGGGACAGGGGCCTACGAGCAGTACTTC. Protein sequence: CASSSGTGAYEQYF.

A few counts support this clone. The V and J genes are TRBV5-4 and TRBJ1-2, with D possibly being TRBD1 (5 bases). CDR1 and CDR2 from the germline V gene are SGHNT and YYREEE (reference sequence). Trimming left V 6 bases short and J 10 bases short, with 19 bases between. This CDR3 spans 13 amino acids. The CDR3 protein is CASTEFQGGDYTF. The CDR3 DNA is TGTGCCAGCACCGAATTTCAGGGTGGGGACTACACCTTC.

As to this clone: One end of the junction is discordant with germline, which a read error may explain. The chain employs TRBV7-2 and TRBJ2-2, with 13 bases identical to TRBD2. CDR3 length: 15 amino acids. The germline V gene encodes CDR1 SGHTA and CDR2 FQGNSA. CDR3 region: CVSSWTSGGHRELFF. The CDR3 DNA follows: TGTGTCAGCAGCTGGACTAGCGGGGGTCACCGGGAGCTGTTTTTT.

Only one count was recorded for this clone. In DNA, the CDR3 is TGTGCCAGCAGTTACTCGTCAGGGAATGGAAACACCATATATTTT. Translating it yields CASSYSSGNGNTIYF. The chain links TRBV6-5 to TRBJ1-3, with D maybe TRBD1 (5 bases). V lost 0 bases and J lost 3, with 9 bases in between. The CDR3 loop spans 15 amino acids. CDR1 and CDR2 from the germline V gene are MNHEY and SVGAGI.

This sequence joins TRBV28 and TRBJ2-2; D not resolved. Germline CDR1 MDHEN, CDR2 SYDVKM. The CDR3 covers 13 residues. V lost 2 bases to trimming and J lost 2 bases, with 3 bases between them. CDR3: CASSLGNTGELFF. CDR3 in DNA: TGTGCCAGCAGTTTAGGCAACACCGGGGAGCTGTTTTTT.

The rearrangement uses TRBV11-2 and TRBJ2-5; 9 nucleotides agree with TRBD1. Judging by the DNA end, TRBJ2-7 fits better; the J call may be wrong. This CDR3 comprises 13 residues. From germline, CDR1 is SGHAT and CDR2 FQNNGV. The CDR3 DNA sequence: TGTGCCATCCGGGACAGGGTGACCTACGAGCAGTACTTC. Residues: CAIRDRVTYEQYF.

The CDR3 region is CASSLARVMNTEAFF. The CDR3 DNA follows: TGTGCCAGCAGCTTGGCGAGGGTCATGAACACTGAAGCTTTCTTT. The rearrangement links TRBV5-4 to TRBJ1-1; D not resolved. Trimming pared 0 bases from V and 0 bases from J, leaving 9 bases between. The CDR3 is 15 residues long. The V gene's germline CDR1 is SGHNT and CDR2 YYREEE (reference sequence).

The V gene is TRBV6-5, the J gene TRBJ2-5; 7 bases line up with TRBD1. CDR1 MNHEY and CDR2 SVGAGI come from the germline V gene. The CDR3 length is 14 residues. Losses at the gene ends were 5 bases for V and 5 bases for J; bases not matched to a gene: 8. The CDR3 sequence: CASSRSTGFETQYF. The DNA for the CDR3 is TGTGCCAGCAGTCGATCGACAGGGTTCGAGACCCAGTACTTC.

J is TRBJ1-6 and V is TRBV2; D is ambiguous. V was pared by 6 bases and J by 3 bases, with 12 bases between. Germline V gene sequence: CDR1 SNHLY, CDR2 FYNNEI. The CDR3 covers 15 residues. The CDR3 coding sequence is TGTGCCAGCAGAGTGGCCGGGGTCTATAATTCACCCCTCCACTTT. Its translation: CASRVAGVYNSPLHF. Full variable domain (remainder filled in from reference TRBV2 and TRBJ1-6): EPEVTQTPSHQVTQMGQEVILRCVPISNHLYFYWYRQILGQKVEFLVSFYNNEISEKSEIFDDQFSVERPDGSNFTLKIRSTKLEDSAMYFCASRVAGVYNSPLHFGNGTRLTVT.

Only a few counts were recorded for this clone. The CDR3 DNA sequence: TGTGCCAGCAGCCTCCAGGGAGGACAGCCCCAGCATTTT. Its translation is CASSLQGGQPQHF. The rearrangement uses TRBV7-9 and TRBJ1-5; D may be TRBD1 (5 bases). Germline CDR1 SEHNR, CDR2 FQNEAQ (reference sequence). CDR3 length equals 13 residues. V lost 5 bases and J 7 bases, leaving 12 bases between the germline ends.

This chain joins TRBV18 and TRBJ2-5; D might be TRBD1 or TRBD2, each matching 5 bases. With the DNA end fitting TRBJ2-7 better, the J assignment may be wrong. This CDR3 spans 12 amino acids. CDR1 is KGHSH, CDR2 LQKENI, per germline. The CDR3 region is CASTGTDYEQYF. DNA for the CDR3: TGTGCCAGCACCGGGACGGACTACGAGCAGTACTTC.

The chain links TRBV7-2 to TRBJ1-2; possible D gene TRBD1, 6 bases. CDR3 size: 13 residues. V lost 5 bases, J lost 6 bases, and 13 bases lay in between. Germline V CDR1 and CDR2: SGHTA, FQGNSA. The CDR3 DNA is TGTGCCAGCAGCGCGAGACAGGCAGATGGCTACACCTTC. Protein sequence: CASSARQADGYTF.

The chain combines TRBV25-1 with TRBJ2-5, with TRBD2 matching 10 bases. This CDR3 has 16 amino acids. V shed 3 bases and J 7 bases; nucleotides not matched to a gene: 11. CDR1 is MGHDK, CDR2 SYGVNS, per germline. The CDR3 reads CASSELAGGLITTQYF. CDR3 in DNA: TGTGCCAGCAGTGAGTTAGCGGGGGGCCTTATAACGACCCAGTACTTC.

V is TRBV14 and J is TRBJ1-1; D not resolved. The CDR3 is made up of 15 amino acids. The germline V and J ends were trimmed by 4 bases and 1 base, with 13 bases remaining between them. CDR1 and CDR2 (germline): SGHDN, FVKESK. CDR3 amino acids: CASSPMEEANTEAFF. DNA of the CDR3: TGTGCCAGCAGCCCGATGGAGGAAGCGAACACTGAAGCTTTCTTT.

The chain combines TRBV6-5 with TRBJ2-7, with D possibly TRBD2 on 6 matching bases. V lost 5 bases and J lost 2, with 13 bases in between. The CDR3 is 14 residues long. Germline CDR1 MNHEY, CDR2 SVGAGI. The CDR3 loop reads CASSLTGSPYEQYF. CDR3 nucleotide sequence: TGTGCCAGCAGTCTAACCGGGAGCCCCTACGAGCAGTACTTC.

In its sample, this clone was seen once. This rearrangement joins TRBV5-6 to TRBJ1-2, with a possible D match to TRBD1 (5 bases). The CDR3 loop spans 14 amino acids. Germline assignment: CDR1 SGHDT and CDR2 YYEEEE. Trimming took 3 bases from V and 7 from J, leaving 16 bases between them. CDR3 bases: TGTGCCAGCAGCTCGACAGACAGCGTATTTGGCTACACCTTC. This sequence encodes CASSSTDSVFGYTF.